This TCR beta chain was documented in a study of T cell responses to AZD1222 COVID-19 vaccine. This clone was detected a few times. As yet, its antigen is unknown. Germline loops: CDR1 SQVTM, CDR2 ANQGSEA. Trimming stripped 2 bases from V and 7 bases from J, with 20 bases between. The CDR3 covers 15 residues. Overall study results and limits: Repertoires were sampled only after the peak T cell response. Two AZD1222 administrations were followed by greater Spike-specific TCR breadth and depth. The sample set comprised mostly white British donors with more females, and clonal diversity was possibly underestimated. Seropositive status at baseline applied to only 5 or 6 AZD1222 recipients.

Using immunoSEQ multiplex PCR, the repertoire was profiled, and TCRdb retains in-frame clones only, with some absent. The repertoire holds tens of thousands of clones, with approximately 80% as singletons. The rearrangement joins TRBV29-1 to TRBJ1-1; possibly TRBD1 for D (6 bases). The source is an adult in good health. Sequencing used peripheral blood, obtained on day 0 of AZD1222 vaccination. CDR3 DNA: TGCAGCGTTGAAACGGGCGGGGGCGGTAAAAATGAAGCTTTCTTT. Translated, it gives CSVETGGGGKNEAFF.